Below, one T cell receptor (beta chain) is given with its context. This sample was taken from a study of blood T cell repertoires in COVID-19. The repertoire was sequenced with immunoSEQ multiplex PCR; TCRdb's copy has only in-frame clones and lacks some. This sample has roughly 28,000 clones, with around four fifths found just once. Sequenced material: peripheral blood. This sequence was found in a man aged 70 or older with acute or convalescent COVID-19.

In DNA, the CDR3 is TGTGCCACCAGTGCCGCCGCGACTAGCGGTGAGCAGTTCTTC. It yields the protein CATSAAATSGEQFF. V is TRBV24-1 and J is TRBJ2-1; 9 nucleotides align to TRBD2. This CDR3 contains 14 residues. CDR1 and CDR2 (germline): KGHDR, SFDVKD. J lost 9 bases, V lost 5 bases, and 7 bases had no gene match.